The 13 T cell receptor beta chains presented below share a single source sample, sequenced in a study of cytomegalovirus exposure and HLA in healthy donors. With 60 Vbeta and 13 Jbeta primers, the PCR was carried out. TCRdb's copy holds only in-frame clones and misses some; the assay was immunoSEQ multiplex PCR. The sample has under 130,000 clones, approximately 79% seen once. The sequenced sample was PBMCs. The receptor source for this set is a woman in her 40s in good health and CMV-seronegative.

The chain has TRBV9 and TRBJ1-1; D is undetermined. This CDR3 contains 16 residues. Germline V gene data show CDR1 as SGDLS and CDR2 as YYNGEE. The germline V and J ends were trimmed by 6 bases and 4 bases, with 22 bases remaining between them. DNA of the CDR3: TGTGCCAGCACCAAAATCGGGAGTGGGGTGAGCACTGAAGCTTTCTTT. Translated: CASTKIGSGVSTEAFF.

The chain joins TRBV11-2 to TRBJ1-1; tentatively, D is TRBD1 (5 bases). The length of the CDR3 is 15 residues. With 1 base removed from V and 4 bases from J, the gap between germline ends came to 13 bases. Germline lookup yields CDR1 SGHAT and CDR2 FQNNGV. For the CDR3, the DNA is TGTGCCAGCAGCTTAGCCTCAGGGCGGACCACTGAAGCTTTCTTT. Amino acids: CASSLASGRTTEAFF.

The V call is TRBV27, the J call TRBJ2-1, with a weak D call TRBD2 (6 bases). The CDR3 length is 14 residues. Germline loops: CDR1 MNHEY, CDR2 SMNVEV (reference sequence). The germline V and J ends were trimmed by 5 bases and 5 bases, with 13 bases remaining between them. CDR3 residues: CASSVAGNHNEQFF. CDR3 bases: TGTGCCAGCAGTGTTGCGGGGAACCACAATGAGCAGTTCTTC.

This chain joins TRBV30 and TRBJ1-5; 7 bases are a match to TRBD1. J gave up 6 bases and V 2 bases, and 10 bases lay outside the gene matches. The CDR3 consists of 15 residues. The germline V gene has CDR1 GTSNPN and CDR2 SVGIG (reference sequence). CDR3 in DNA: TGTGCCTGGAGTCGACGAGACAGGGTGTTTCAGCCCCAGCATTTT. This encodes CAWSRRDRVFQPQHF.

J is TRBJ1-4 and V is TRBV6-6, with TRBD1 identical over 7 bases. Trimming took 4 bases from V and 6 from J; bases not matched to a gene: 8. CDR3 length equals 15 residues. Germline lookup yields CDR1 MNHNY and CDR2 SVGAGI (reference sequence). The CDR3 protein is CASSFNRGRDEKLFF. The CDR3, as DNA: TGTGCCAGCAGTTTTAACAGGGGAAGGGATGAAAAACTGTTTTTT.

The genes are TRBV30 and TRBJ1-1; 9 nucleotides line up with TRBD1. With V trimmed by 3 bases and J by 4 bases, 6 bases remained unmatched. Per germline, CDR1 GTSNPN and CDR2 SVGIG (reference sequence). This CDR3 is 14 amino acids long. Written as DNA, the CDR3 is TGTGCCTGGAGCGGTGGACAGGGGTCCACTGAAGCTTTCTTT. As protein: CAWSGGQGSTEAFF. Combining the CDR3 with reference TRBV30 and TRBJ1-1 gives the whole variable domain SQTIHQWPATLVQPVGSPLSLECTVEGTSNPNLYWYRQAAGRGLQLLFYSVGIGQISSEVPQNLSASRPQDRQFILSSKKLLLSDSGFYLCAWSGGQGSTEAFFGQGTRLTVV.

This clone came up once. The V and J genes are TRBV9 and TRBJ1-1, with no clear D. Germline-derived CDR1 and CDR2 are SGDLS and YYNGEE. V was clipped by 2 bases and J by 5 bases, with 10 bases between them. The CDR3 sequence is 13 residues long. The CDR3 nucleotides read TGTGCCAGCAGCGTTAAATCGGGTACTGAAGCTTTCTTT. Amino acid sequence: CASSVKSGTEAFF.

This clone came up once. V gene TRBV30 combines with J gene TRBJ1-2, with D possibly matching TRBD1 (6 bases). The CDR3 length is 13 residues. The germline V and J ends were trimmed by 3 bases and 4 bases, with 12 bases remaining between them. Germline V CDR1 and CDR2: GTSNPN, SVGIG (reference sequence). CDR3 loop: CAWRNGGGYGYTF. The DNA for the CDR3 is TGTGCCTGGAGAAATGGGGGCGGCTATGGCTACACCTTC.

The chain recombines TRBV30 with TRBJ1-5; TRBD1 matches at 7 bases. This CDR3 comprises 14 residues. Germline CDR1 is GTSNPN and CDR2 is SVGIG (reference sequence). Trimming at V came to 2 bases and at J to 3 bases, leaving 4 bases not matched to a gene. The CDR3 coding sequence is TGTGCCTGGAGTCGGACAGGCGTCAATCAGCCCCAGCATTTT. Its protein is CAWSRTGVNQPQHF.

The V and J genes are TRBV11-2 and TRBJ1-5, with a tentative D call TRBD1 (5 bases). The CDR3 length is 13 residues. Trimming took off 1 base at V and 7 bases at J, with 8 bases between the two ends. CDR1 is SGHAT, CDR2 FQNNGV, per germline. The CDR3 nucleotides read TGTGCCAGCAGCTTAGCGGGGGGGCAGCCCCAGCATTTT. It yields the protein CASSLAGGQPQHF. Looking up the rest from reference TRBV11-2 and TRBJ1-5 gives the full variable domain: EAGVAQSPRYKIIEKRQSVAFWCNPISGHATLYWYQQILGQGPKLLIQFQNNGVVDDSQLPKDRFSAERLKGVDSTLKIQPAKLEDSAVYLCASSLAGGQPQHFGDGTRLSIL.

This chain joins TRBV2 and TRBJ1-6; 8 nucleotides line up with TRBD1. The CDR3 extends over 20 amino acids. After removal of 3 bases from V and 6 bases from J, the junction contained 19 bases not matched to a gene. Germline CDR1 reads SNHLY; CDR2 reads FYNNEI. The CDR3 DNA is TGTGCCAGCAGTGAGGGAGGACAGGGCGGAATTAGGAATAGTAATTCACCCCTCCACTTT. Translating gives CASSEGGQGGIRNSNSPLHF.

The V and J genes are TRBV6-6 and TRBJ2-2; 9 bases line up with TRBD1. The J segment lost 5 bases and the V segment lost 6 bases, leaving 4 bases of the junction unmatched. Per germline, CDR1 MNHNY and CDR2 SVGAGI (reference sequence). The CDR3 has 14 amino acids. CDR3 nucleotide sequence: TGTGCCAGCAGGCCGGGACAGGGAACCGGGGAGCTGTTTTTT. Protein: CASRPGQGTGELFF.

V and J are TRBV4-1 and TRBJ2-5, with TRBD1 as a possible D gene (5 bases). The end of the DNA fits TRBJ2-7 better, so the J call may be wrong. The CDR3 sequence is 15 residues long. Germline CDR1 and CDR2: MGHRA and YSYEKL. Here the CDR3 DNA reads TGCGCCAGCAGCCAAGGCGGACAAGGCTCGTACGAGCAGTACTTC. It yields the protein CASSQGGQGSYEQYF.